A selection of T cell receptor beta chains follows, all from one sample in a study of CD8 T cells in Susac syndrome. TCRdb itself ran the immunoSEQ multiplex PCR reads through MiXCR, one entry per CDR3 protein. Of roughly 160,000 distinct CDR3 sequences in the sample, 90% to 97% are singletons; the top ten hold around 0.12%. The sample taken for sequencing was CD4+ T cells from PBMCs. Receptor source: a human donor with Susac syndrome. CDR3s include the opening cysteine and the closing phenylalanine or tryptophan. Each record gives: V gene, clone size, D gene, J gene, CDR3 protein, CDR3 DNA. The D gene is left open where the match is weak. Clone sizes are given selectively: once, few, many, or a class where the clone is expanded.

TRBV7-6	NA	TRBD2	TRBJ2-6	CASGPGGSGANVLTF	TGTGCCAGCGGCCCGGGGGGCTCTGGGGCCAACGTCCTGACTTTC
TRBV4-2	NA	TRBD2	TRBJ2-1	CASSQDRLAGPSEQFF	TGTGCCAGCAGCCAAGATCGGCTAGCGGGACCGTCTGAGCAGTTCTTC
TRBV7-2	NA	NA	TRBJ2-3	CASSRMGSGRTDTQYF	TGTGCCAGCAGCCGGATGGGAAGTGGCCGCACAGATACGCAGTATTTT
TRBV24-1	NA	NA	TRBJ2-3	CATTASRDTSQYF	TGTGCCACCACCGCGAGCCGGGACACTTCGCAGTATTTT
TRBV5-1	NA	NA	TRBJ2-5	CASATGNQETQYF	TGCGCCAGCGCAACAGGAAACCAAGAGACCCAGTACTTC
TRBV15	NA	NA	TRBJ1-6	CATSRARGSNSPLHF	TGTGCCACCAGCAGAGCTAGGGGGTCGAATTCACCCCTCCACTTT
TRBV29-1	NA	NA	TRBJ2-3	CSAEGIEGTDTQYF	TGCAGCGCTGAGGGCATCGAGGGCACAGATACGCAGTATTTT
TRBV5-1	NA	TRBD1	TRBJ1-2	CASSLRTGDGYGYTF	TGCGCCAGCAGTTTGCGGACAGGGGACGGCTATGGCTACACCTTC
TRBV27	NA	TRBD1	TRBJ2-1	CASSLRRDRVNEQFF	TGTGCCAGCAGTTTAAGACGGGACAGGGTCAATGAGCAGTTCTTC
TRBV24-1	NA	NA	TRBJ2-5	CATSDLAEGETQYF	TGTGCCACCAGTGATTTGGCCGAGGGGGAGACCCAGTACTTC
TRBV28	NA	TRBD1	TRBJ2-2	CASSSPGAGGNTGELFF	TGTGCCAGCAGTTCCCCCGGGGCAGGGGGGAACACCGGGGAGCTGTTTTTT
TRBV7-9	NA	NA	TRBJ1-5	CASSPLGGRSNQPQHF	TGTGCCAGCAGCCCGTTGGGGGGCAGGAGCAATCAGCCCCAGCATTTT
TRBV7-9	NA	TRBD2	TRBJ2-1	CASSKTSGRYNEQFF	TGTGCCAGCAGCAAGACTAGCGGGAGATACAATGAGCAGTTCTTC
TRBV7-2	once	TRBD2	TRBJ2-1	CASSLWTSPREQFF	TGTGCCAGCAGCTTGTGGACTAGCCCTAGAGAGCAGTTCTTC
TRBV24-1	NA	NA	TRBJ2-1	CATSDTGPILPQFF	TGTGCCACCAGTGATACCGGGCCCATCCTCCCCCAGTTCTTC
TRBV20-1	NA	TRBD1	TRBJ2-1	CSARKDRGNYNEQFF	TGCAGTGCTCGGAAGGACAGGGGTAATTACAATGAGCAGTTCTTC
TRBV19	NA	NA	TRBJ2-7	CASSRSGEGYEQYF	TGTGCCAGTAGTCGCAGCGGAGAAGGGTACGAGCAGTACTTC
TRBV4-1	NA	TRBD2	TRBJ2-3	CASSQTGLSTDTQYF	TGCGCCAGCAGCCAGACGGGACTAAGCACAGATACGCAGTATTTT
TRBV5-1	NA	NA	TRBJ2-3	CASSLVQASTDTQYF	TGCGCCAGCAGCTTGGTTCAGGCTAGCACAGATACGCAGTATTTT
TRBV9	NA	TRBD2	TRBJ2-1	CASSQRTSGRNEQFF	TGTGCCAGCAGCCAGCGGACTAGCGGGAGAAATGAGCAGTTCTTC
TRBV20-1	NA	NA	TRBJ2-3	CSARIWTDTQYF	TGCAGTGCTAGGATTTGGACAGATACGCAGTATTTT
TRBV20-1	NA	TRBD1	TRBJ1-2	CSARELGRGGSYTF	TGCAGTGCTAGAGAGTTGGGCAGGGGGGGGAGCTACACCTTC
TRBV20-1	NA	NA	TRBJ1-5	CSASRVNQPQHF	TGCAGTGCTAGCCGGGTCAATCAGCCCCAGCATTTT
TRBV20-1	NA	NA	TRBJ1-2	CSASGASYTF	TGCAGTGCTAGCGGCGCGAGCTACACCTTC
TRBV9	NA	NA	TRBJ2-3	CASSVDPGSTDTQYF	TGTGCCAGCAGCGTAGATCCCGGAAGCACAGATACGCAGTATTTT
TRBV19	few	NA	TRBJ1-1	CASSVDREAFF	TGTGCCAGTAGTGTCGACAGGGAAGCTTTCTTT
TRBV7-9	once	NA	TRBJ2-2	CASSLGSLGAYTGELFF	TGTGCCAGCAGCTTAGGTTCCTTAGGGGCCTACACCGGGGAGCTGTTTTTT
TRBV4-3	NA	NA	TRBJ2-1	CASSLALSTDHEQFF	TGCGCCAGCAGCCTCGCTCTATCCACGGACCATGAGCAGTTCTTC
TRBV28	NA	NA	TRBJ1-1	CASRGRSRWNTEAFF	TGTGCCAGCAGGGGGCGGTCGCGTTGGAACACTGAAGCTTTCTTT
TRBV5-1	NA	NA	TRBJ1-1	CASSAGIGGPDTEAFF	TGCGCCAGCAGCGCTGGGATTGGGGGTCCGGACACTGAAGCTTTCTTT
TRBV7-9	NA	TRBD1	TRBJ1-1	CASSYQDRGNTEAFF	TGTGCCAGCAGCTATCAGGACAGGGGGAACACTGAAGCTTTCTTT
TRBV20-1	NA	NA	TRBJ2-5	CSAGGQSYTRQAQETQYF	TGCAGTGCTGGAGGACAGAGCTACACCCGCCAGGCCCAAGAGACCCAGTACTTC
TRBV5-1	NA	NA	TRBJ2-1	CASSFGGLSYNEQFF	TGCGCCAGCAGCTTCGGAGGGCTCTCCTACAATGAGCAGTTCTTC
TRBV9	NA	TRBD1	TRBJ2-2	CASSPGQGSTGELFF	TGTGCCAGCTCTCCGGGACAGGGTAGCACCGGGGAGCTGTTTTTT
TRBV29-1	NA	NA	TRBJ1-3	CSARAGNTIYF	TGCAGCGCTAGGGCTGGAAACACCATATATTTT
TRBV28	once	NA	TRBJ1-5	CASIRGGPNQPQHF	TGTGCCAGCATTAGGGGGGGGCCGAATCAGCCCCAGCATTTT
TRBV11-2	NA	NA	TRBJ1-2	CASSSLAANYGYTF	TGTGCCAGCAGCTCCCTGGCGGCTAACTATGGCTACACCTTC
TRBV28	NA	NA	TRBJ2-7	CASSLTSLYEQYF	TGTGCCAGCAGTTTAACCTCTCTCTACGAGCAGTACTTC
TRBV2	NA	NA	TRBJ1-1	CASSSNSNTEAFF	TGTGCCAGCAGTTCTAACAGCAACACTGAAGCTTTCTTT
TRBV20-1	NA	NA	TRBJ1-1	CSAQKHPTEAFF	TGCAGTGCTCAGAAACACCCAACTGAAGCTTTCTTT
TRBV29-1	NA	NA	TRBJ2-7	CSVGDSYEQYF	TGCAGCGTGGGGGACTCCTACGAGCAGTACTTC
TRBV29-1	NA	NA	TRBJ2-3	CSVGGLLWDTQYF	TGCAGCGTTGGAGGCCTCCTCTGGGATACGCAGTATTTT
TRBV7-2	NA	TRBD2	TRBJ2-1	CASSLWSSGGRFFF	TGTGCCAGCAGCTTATGGTCTAGCGGAGGGCGTTTCTTCTTC
TRBV12-3/TRBV12-4	NA	NA	TRBJ2-1	CASSPMAREQFF	TGTGCCAGCAGTCCCATGGCTCGAGAGCAGTTCTTC
TRBV9	NA	TRBD2	TRBJ2-5	CASSVGGGGETQYF	TGTGCCAGCAGCGTAGGCGGGGGTGGAGAGACCCAGTACTTC
TRBV6-6	NA	TRBD1	TRBJ2-3	CARELLRDRDEDTQYF	TGTGCCAGAGAACTACTTCGGGACAGGGATGAAGATACGCAGTATTTT
TRBV14	NA	TRBD1	TRBJ2-4	CASSPGQGFLAKNIQYF	TGTGCCAGCAGCCCGGGACAGGGTTTTTTAGCCAAAAACATTCAGTACTTC
TRBV24-1	once	NA	TRBJ2-1	CATSVHRAGSYNEQFF	TGTGCCACCAGTGTTCACAGGGCAGGCTCCTACAATGAGCAGTTCTTC
TRBV29-1	NA	NA	TRBJ1-5	CSVGGLNQPQHF	TGCAGCGTTGGAGGTCTGAATCAGCCCCAGCATTTT
TRBV7-9	NA	TRBD1	TRBJ2-3	CASSLTGFVADTQYF	TGTGCCAGCAGCTTGACAGGGTTTGTGGCAGATACGCAGTATTTT
TRBV7-9	once	NA	TRBJ1-2	CASSLESGGYTF	TGTGCCAGCAGCTTAGAATCGGGTGGCTACACCTTC
TRBV29-1	NA	NA	TRBJ1-2	CSVVRSNYGYTF	TGCAGCGTTGTAAGAAGTAACTATGGCTACACCTTC
TRBV4-3	NA	TRBD2	TRBJ2-3	CASSQDGLAPPDTQYF	TGCGCCAGCAGCCAAGATGGACTAGCCCCGCCAGATACGCAGTATTTT
TRBV20-1	NA	TRBD1	TRBJ1-5	CSAGRTGVGQPQHF	TGCAGTGCTGGACGGACAGGGGTAGGACAGCCCCAGCATTTT
TRBV7-3	NA	NA	TRBJ1-1	CASSPYSWSGGAFF	TGTGCCAGCAGCCCCTACTCATGGTCTGGGGGCGCTTTCTTT
TRBV5-4	few	NA	TRBJ2-3	CASSLAGGPDTQYF	TGTGCCAGCAGCTTGGCTGGAGGCCCAGATACGCAGTATTTT